Following are 4 T cell receptor beta chains from one sample sequenced in a study of CD8 T cells in ankylosing spondylitis. TCRdb called the 5' RACE reads again in MiXCR, with one record for every CDR3 protein. The table includes 150,000 or so distinct CDR3 sequences, roughly 12% detected once. Sequenced input: blood, either unsorted or a sorted T cell fraction (not recorded which). The origin of the receptors is a male donor with ankylosing spondylitis or in good health (not recorded which).

The chain uses TRBV29-1 and TRBJ2-2; D is ambiguous. V gave up 6 bases and J gave up 0 bases, with 23 bases separating them. This CDR3 is built from 18 residues. Germline assignment: CDR1 SQVTM and CDR2 ANQGSEA. DNA of the CDR3: TGCAGCGTCGCCGACATCTGGAAAACAAAAACGAACACCGGGGAGCTGTTTTTT. This translates into CSVADIWKTKTNTGELFF.

The table lists this clonotype with a few counts. The chain combines TRBV5-5 with TRBJ2-4; D is uncertain. The CDR3 length is 16 residues. The V end was cut by 0 bases, the J end by 4 bases, with 14 bases between. CDR1 SGHKS and CDR2 YYEKEE come from the germline V gene (reference sequence). The CDR3 region has the DNA TGTGCCAGCAGCTTGGTCCCCACGCTCGGGAAAAACATTCAGTACTTC. Translation gives CASSLVPTLGKNIQYF.

The sample holds many counts of this clonotype. The chain has TRBV5-8 and TRBJ2-3, with unresolved D. In germline, CDR1 is SGHTS, CDR2 YDEGEE. CDR3 length: 9 amino acids. V was cut by 2 bases and J by 14 bases, with 6 bases left in between. CDR3 region: CASSFAVYF. The CDR3 region has the DNA TGTGCCAGCAGCTTCGCGGTGTATTTT.

This chain links TRBV10-2 with TRBJ2-1; D is unclear. Deletions cut 7 bases from V and 7 bases from J, with 11 bases between. CDR3 length equals 12 residues. CDR1 WSHSY and CDR2 SAAADI come from the germline V gene. Written as DNA, the CDR3 is TGCGCCAGCAAAGTATCGCGGAATGAGCAGTTCTTC. Protein: CASKVSRNEQFF.